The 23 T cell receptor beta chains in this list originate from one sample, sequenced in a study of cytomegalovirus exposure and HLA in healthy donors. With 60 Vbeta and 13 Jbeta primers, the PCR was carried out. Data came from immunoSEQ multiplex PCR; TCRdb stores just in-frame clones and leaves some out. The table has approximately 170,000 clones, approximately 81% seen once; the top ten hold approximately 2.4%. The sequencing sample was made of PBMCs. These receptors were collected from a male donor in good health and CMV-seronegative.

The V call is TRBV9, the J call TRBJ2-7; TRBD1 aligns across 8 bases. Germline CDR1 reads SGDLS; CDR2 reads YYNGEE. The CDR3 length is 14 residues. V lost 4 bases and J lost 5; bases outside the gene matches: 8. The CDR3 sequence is CASSHGTGWDEQYF. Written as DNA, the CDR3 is TGTGCCAGCAGCCACGGGACAGGTTGGGACGAGCAGTACTTC. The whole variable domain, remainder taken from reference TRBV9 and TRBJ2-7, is DSGVTQTPKHLITATGQRVTLRCSPRSGDLSVYWYQQSLDQGLQFLIQYYNGEERAKGNILERFSAQQFPDLHSELNLSSLELGDSALYFCASSHGTGWDEQYFGPGTRLTVT.

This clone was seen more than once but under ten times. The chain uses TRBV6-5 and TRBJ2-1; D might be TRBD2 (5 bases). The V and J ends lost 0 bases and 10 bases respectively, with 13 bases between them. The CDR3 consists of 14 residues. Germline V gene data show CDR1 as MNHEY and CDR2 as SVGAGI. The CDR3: CASSYSRTRVEQFF. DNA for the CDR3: TGTGCCAGCAGTTACTCGAGAACTAGGGTCGAGCAGTTCTTC.

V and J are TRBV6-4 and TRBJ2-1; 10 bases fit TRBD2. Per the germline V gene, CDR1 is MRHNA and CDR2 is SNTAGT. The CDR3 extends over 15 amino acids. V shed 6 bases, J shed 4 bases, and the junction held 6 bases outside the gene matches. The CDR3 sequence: CASSVSGGKYNEQFF. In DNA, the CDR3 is TGTGCCAGCAGCGTTAGCGGGGGGAAATACAATGAGCAGTTCTTC.

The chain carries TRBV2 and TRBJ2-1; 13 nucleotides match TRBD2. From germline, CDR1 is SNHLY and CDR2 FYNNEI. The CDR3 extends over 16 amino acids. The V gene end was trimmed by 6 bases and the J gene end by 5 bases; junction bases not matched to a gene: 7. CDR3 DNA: TGTGCCAGCAGCGCTACTAGCGGGGGGGCCGACAATGAGCAGTTCTTC. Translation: CASSATSGGADNEQFF.

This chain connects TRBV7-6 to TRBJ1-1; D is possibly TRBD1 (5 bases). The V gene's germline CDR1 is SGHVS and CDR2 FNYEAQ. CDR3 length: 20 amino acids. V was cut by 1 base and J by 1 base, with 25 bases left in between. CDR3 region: CASSLESVSGWDSWNTEAFF. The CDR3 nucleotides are TGTGCCAGCAGCTTAGAAAGTGTTAGCGGCTGGGACTCCTGGAACACTGAAGCTTTCTTT.

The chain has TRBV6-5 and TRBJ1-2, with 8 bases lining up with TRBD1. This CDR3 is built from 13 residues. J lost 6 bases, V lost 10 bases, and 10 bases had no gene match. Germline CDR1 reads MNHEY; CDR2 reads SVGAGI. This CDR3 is CATAPGGYNGYTF. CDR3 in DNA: TGTGCCACCGCCCCAGGGGGCTACAATGGCTACACCTTC.

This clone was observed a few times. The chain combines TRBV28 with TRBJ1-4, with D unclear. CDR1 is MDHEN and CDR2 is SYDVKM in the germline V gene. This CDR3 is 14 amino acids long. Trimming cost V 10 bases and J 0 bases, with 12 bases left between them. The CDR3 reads CATSLAATNEKLFF. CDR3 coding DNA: TGTGCCACAAGTTTGGCGGCAACTAATGAAAAACTGTTTTTT.

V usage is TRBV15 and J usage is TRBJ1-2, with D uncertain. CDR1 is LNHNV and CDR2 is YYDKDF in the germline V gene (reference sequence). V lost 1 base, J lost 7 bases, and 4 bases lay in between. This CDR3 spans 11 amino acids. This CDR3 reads CATSRGSGYTF. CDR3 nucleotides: TGTGCCACCAGCAGAGGGAGTGGCTACACCTTC.

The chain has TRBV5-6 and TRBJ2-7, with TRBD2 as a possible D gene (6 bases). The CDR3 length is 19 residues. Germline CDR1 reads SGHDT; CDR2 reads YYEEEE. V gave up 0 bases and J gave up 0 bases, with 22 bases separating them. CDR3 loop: CASSLAGGPLVRSSYEQYF. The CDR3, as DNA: TGTGCCAGCAGCTTGGCCGGAGGGCCCCTTGTCCGCAGCTCCTACGAGCAGTACTTC.

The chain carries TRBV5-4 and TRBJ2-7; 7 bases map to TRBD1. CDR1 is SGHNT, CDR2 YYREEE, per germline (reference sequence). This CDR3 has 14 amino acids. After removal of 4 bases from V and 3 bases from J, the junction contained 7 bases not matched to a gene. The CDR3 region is CASSLGTDLYEQYF. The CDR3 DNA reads TGTGCCAGCAGCCTTGGGACAGACCTCTACGAGCAGTACTTC.

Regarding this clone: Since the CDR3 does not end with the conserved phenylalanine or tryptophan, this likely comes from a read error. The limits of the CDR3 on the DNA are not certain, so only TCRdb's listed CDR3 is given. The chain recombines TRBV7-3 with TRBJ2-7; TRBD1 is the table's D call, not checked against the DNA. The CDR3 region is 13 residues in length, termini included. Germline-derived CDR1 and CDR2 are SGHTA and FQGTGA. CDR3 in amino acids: CASSLGTGAGGAL.

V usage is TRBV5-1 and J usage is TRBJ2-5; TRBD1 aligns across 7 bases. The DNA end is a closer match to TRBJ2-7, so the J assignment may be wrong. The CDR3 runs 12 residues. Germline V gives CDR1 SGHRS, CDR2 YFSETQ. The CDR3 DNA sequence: TGCGCCAGCAGCTTCAACAGGGGCGAGCAGTACTTC. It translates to CASSFNRGEQYF.

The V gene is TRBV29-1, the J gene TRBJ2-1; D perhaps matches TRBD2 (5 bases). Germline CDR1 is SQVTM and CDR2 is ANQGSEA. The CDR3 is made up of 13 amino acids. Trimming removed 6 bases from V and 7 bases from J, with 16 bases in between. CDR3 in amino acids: CSVELGSWNEQFF. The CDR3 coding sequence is TGCAGCGTCGAACTAGGATCCTGGAATGAGCAGTTCTTC.

As DNA, the CDR3 is TGTGCCAGCAGCGTAACAGAGTCGGTCAATCAGCCCCAGCATTTT. Translating it yields CASSVTESVNQPQHF. This chain links TRBV9 with TRBJ1-5; D not resolved. CDR3 length: 15 residues. Germline CDR1 and CDR2: SGDLS and YYNGEE. The V end lost 1 base, the J end lost 3 bases, and 11 bases lay between the germline ends.

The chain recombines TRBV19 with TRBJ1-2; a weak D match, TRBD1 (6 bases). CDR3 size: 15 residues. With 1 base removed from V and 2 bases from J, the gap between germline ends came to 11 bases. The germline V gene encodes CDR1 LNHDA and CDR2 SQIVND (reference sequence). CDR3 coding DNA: TGTGCCAGTAGTATAGCCGACAGGTCAAACTATGGCTACACCTTC. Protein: CASSIADRSNYGYTF.

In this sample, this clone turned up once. CDR3 nucleotides: TGTGCCAGCAGCCAAGGAGCTAGCGGGGAGGCAGATACGCAGTATTTT. It codes for CASSQGASGEADTQYF. The rearrangement links TRBV4-2 to TRBJ2-3; 9 bases match TRBD2. The CDR3 loop spans 16 amino acids. J was trimmed by 4 bases and V by 1 base; bases with no gene match: 6. In germline, CDR1 is LGHNA, CDR2 YNFKEQ.

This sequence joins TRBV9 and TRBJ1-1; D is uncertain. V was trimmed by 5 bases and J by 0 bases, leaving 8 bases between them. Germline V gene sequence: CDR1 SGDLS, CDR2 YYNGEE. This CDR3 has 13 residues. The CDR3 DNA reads TGTGCCAGCAGTCAAACAGTGAACACTGAAGCTTTCTTT. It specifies CASSQTVNTEAFF. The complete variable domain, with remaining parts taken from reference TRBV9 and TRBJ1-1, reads DSGVTQTPKHLITATGQRVTLRCSPRSGDLSVYWYQQSLDQGLQFLIQYYNGEERAKGNILERFSAQQFPDLHSELNLSSLELGDSALYFCASSQTVNTEAFFGQGTRLTVV.

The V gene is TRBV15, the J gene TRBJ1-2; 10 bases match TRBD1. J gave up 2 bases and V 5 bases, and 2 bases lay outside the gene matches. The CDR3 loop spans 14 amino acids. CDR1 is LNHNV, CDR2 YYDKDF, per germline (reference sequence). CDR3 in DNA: TGTGCCACCAGCTGGGGACAGGGGAACTATGGCTACACCTTC. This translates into CATSWGQGNYGYTF.

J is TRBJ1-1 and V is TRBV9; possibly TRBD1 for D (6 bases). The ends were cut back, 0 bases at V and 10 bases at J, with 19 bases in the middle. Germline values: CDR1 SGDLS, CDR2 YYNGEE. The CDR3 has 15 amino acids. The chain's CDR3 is CASSVGGGMLELAFF. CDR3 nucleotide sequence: TGTGCCAGCAGCGTAGGAGGGGGAATGCTCGAACTAGCTTTCTTT. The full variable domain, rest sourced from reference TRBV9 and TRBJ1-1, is DSGVTQTPKHLITATGQRVTLRCSPRSGDLSVYWYQQSLDQGLQFLIQYYNGEERAKGNILERFSAQQFPDLHSELNLSSLELGDSALYFCASSVGGGMLELAFFGQGTRLTVV.

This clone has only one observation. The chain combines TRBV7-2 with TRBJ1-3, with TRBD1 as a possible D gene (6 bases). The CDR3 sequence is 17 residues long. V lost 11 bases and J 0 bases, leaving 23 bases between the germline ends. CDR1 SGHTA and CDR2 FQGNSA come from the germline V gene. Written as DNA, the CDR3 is TGTGCCTCCAGCCCAGGAGGGGGGGGACCCTCTGGAAACACCATATATTTT. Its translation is CASSPGGGGPSGNTIYF.

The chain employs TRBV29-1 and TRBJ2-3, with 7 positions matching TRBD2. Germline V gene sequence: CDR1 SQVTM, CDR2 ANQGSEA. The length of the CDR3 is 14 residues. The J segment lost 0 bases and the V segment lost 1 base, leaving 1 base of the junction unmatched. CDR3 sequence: CSVEGSGSTDTQYF. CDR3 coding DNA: TGCAGCGTTGAAGGTAGCGGGAGCACAGATACGCAGTATTTT.

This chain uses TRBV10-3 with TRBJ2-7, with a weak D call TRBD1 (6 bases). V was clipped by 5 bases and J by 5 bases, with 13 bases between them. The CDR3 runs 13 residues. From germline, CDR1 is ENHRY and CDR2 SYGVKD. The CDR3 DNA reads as TGTGCCATCAGTAAACAGGGTTTCCACGAGCAGTACTTC. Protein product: CAISKQGFHEQYF.

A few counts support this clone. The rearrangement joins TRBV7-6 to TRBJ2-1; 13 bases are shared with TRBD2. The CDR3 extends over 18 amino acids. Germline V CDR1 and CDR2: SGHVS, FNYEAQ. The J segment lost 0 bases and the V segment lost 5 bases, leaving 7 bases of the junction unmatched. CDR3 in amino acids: CASSRTSGGESSYNEQFF. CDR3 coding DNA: TGTGCCAGCAGCCGGACTAGCGGGGGAGAATCCTCCTACAATGAGCAGTTCTTC.